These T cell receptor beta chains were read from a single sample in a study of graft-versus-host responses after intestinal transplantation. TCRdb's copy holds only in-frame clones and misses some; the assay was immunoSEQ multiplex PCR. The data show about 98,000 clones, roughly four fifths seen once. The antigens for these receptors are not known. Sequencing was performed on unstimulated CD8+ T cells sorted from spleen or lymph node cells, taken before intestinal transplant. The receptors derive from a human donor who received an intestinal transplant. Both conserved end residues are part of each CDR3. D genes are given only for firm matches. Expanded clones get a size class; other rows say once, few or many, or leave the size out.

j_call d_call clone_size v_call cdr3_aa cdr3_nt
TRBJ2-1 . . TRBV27 CASSPRLAAHNEQFF TGTGCCAGCAGTCCCCGGTTAGCGGCCCACAATGAGCAGTTCTTC
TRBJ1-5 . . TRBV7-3 CASSLVDGWPGLNQPQHF TGTGCCAGCAGCTTAGTTGATGGGTGGCCAGGCCTCAATCAGCCCCAGCATTTT
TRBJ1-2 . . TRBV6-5 CASSYVRENYGYTF TGTGCCAGCAGTTACGTCAGGGAGAACTATGGCTACACCTTC
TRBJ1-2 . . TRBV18 CASSPPFNAYGYTF TGTGCCAGCTCACCTCCTTTTAACGCCTATGGCTACACCTTC
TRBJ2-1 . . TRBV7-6 CASSAGQGGIGEYNEQFF TGTGCCAGCAGCGCTGGACAGGGAGGGATCGGTGAATACAATGAGCAGTTCTTC
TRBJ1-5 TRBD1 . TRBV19 CASRRTGVQPQHF TGTGCCAGTAGAAGGACAGGAGTCCAGCCCCAGCATTTT
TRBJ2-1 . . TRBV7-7 CASSSVIADYNEQFF TGTGCTAGCAGCTCCGTGATAGCGGACTACAATGAGCAGTTCTTC
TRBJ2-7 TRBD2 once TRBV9 CASSVVGRATDEQYF TGTGCCAGCAGCGTAGTAGGGAGGGCTACCGACGAGCAGTACTTC
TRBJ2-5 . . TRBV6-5 CASSYGGGVQETQYF TGTGCCAGCAGTTACGGAGGAGGGGTTCAAGAGACCCAGTACTTC
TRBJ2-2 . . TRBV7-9 CASSRTANTGELFF TGTGCCAGCAGTCGGACAGCGAACACCGGGGAGCTGTTTTTT
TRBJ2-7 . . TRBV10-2 CASSEPGLLTYEQYF TGCGCCAGCAGTGAGCCAGGCTTACTAACCTACGAGCAGTACTTC
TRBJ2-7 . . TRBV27 CASSLNRPVRWTYEQYF TGTGCCAGCAGTTTAAACCGACCCGTCCGTTGGACCTACGAGCAGTACTTC
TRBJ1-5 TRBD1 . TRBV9 CASSVGGGGQPQHF TGTGCCAGCAGCGTAGGAGGGGGCGGACAGCCCCAGCATTTT
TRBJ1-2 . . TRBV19 CASSISSGDYHGYTF TGTGCCAGTAGTATAAGCTCGGGGGATTATCATGGCTACACCTTC
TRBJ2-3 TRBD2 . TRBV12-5 CASGLVRTSGTDTQYF TGTGCTAGTGGTTTGGTCCGGACTAGCGGCACAGATACGCAGTATTTT
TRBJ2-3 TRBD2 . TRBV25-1 CASSDWTSVYTQYF TGTGCCAGCAGTGACTGGACTAGCGTTTATACGCAGTATTTT
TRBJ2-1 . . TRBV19 CASSISEGNEQFF TGTGCCAGTAGTATTAGTGAGGGGAATGAGCAGTTCTTC
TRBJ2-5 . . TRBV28 CASSFLPWDTPWGQETQYF TGTGCCAGCAGTTTCCTACCATGGGACACCCCATGGGGCCAAGAGACCCAGTACTTC
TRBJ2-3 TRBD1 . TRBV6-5 CASSYSGQLTDTQYF TGTGCCAGCAGTTACTCGGGACAGCTCACAGATACGCAGTATTTT
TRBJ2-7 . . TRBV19 CASSGSGGDYEQYF TGTGCCAGTAGTGGCAGCGGAGGGGACTACGAGCAGTACTTC
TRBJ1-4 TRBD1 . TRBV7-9 CASSADRVWKLFF TGTGCCAGCAGCGCCGACAGGGTTTGGAAACTGTTTTTT